The present T cell receptor beta chain was sequenced within a study of shared clonotypes between healthy human individuals. Only in-frame clones appear in the TCRdb table, and some are missing; sequencing was by immunoSEQ multiplex PCR. The data show about 510,000 clones, around 79% seen once. The ends were cut back, 0 bases at V and 2 bases at J, with 9 bases in the middle. CDR3 size: 15 residues. The V gene's germline CDR1 is SGHNT and CDR2 YYREEE (reference sequence). Sequenced sample: PBMCs. J is TRBJ1-3 and V is TRBV5-4; no clear D. This TCR derives from a woman between 40 and 50 years old in good health. Some clones in this sample may be carry-over from other donors' samples. Here the CDR3 DNA reads TGTGCCAGCAGCTTGGACCCGGGAGCTGGAAACACCATATATTTT. Translation gives CASSLDPGAGNTIYF.